These 4 T cell receptor beta chains were all obtained from the same sample, sequenced in a study of cytomegalovirus exposure and HLA in healthy donors. The PCR had 60 Vbeta and 13 Jbeta primers. Profiled with immunoSEQ multiplex PCR; TCRdb holds only in-frame clones, not every one. The sample lists about 120,000 clones; roughly 77% were seen once. What was sequenced was PBMCs. The source of these receptors is a man younger than 35 in good health and CMV-seronegative.

V is TRBV9 and J is TRBJ2-7, with a weak D call TRBD1 (6 bases). Deletions cut 0 bases from V and 2 bases from J, with 9 bases between. Germline assignment: CDR1 SGDLS and CDR2 YYNGEE. CDR3 length: 14 residues. DNA of the CDR3: TGTGCCAGCAGCGTAGGGACAGAACCCTACGAGCAGTACTTC. Residues: CASSVGTEPYEQYF.

J is TRBJ1-1 and V is TRBV5-4, with 7 bases that match TRBD1. Germline loops: CDR1 SGHNT, CDR2 YYREEE (reference sequence). The V gene end was trimmed by 0 bases and the J gene end by 4 bases; junction bases not matched to a gene: 6. The CDR3 is 15 amino acids. The CDR3 DNA reads as TGTGCCAGCAGCTTGGACAGGGGTCGAGGCACTGAAGCTTTCTTT. Translated, it gives CASSLDRGRGTEAFF.

This clone was picked up one time. The rearrangement links TRBV5-4 to TRBJ1-3; a possible D gene is TRBD1 (5 bases). Germline CDR1 and CDR2: SGHNT and YYREEE (reference sequence). V lost 2 bases, J lost 4 bases, and 13 bases lay in between. This CDR3 spans 15 amino acids. The CDR3 nucleotides read TGTGCCAGCAGCTTTGGCAGGGCAGACGGAAACACCATATATTTT. The encoded protein is CASSFGRADGNTIYF.

V and J are TRBV27 and TRBJ2-1; D ambiguous. Per germline, CDR1 MNHEY and CDR2 SMNVEV (reference sequence). Deletions cut 5 bases from V and 3 bases from J, with 11 bases between. CDR3 size: 14 residues. The CDR3 nucleotides read TGTGCCAGCAGTCCAACTCGGTACTACAATGAGCAGTTCTTC. Its protein product is CASSPTRYYNEQFF.